The 8 T cell receptor beta chains below were found in one sample sequenced in a study of cytomegalovirus exposure and HLA in healthy donors. Primers: 60 Vbeta forward and 13 Jbeta reverse. The protocol was immunoSEQ multiplex PCR, while the TCRdb copy is restricted to in-frame clones and leaves out a portion. The table shows 150,000 to 200,000 clones, with around 77% occurring only once. Sequencing was performed on PBMCs. Receptors originate from a woman aged 25 to 39 in good health and CMV-seronegative.

This rearrangement joins TRBV9 to TRBJ2-3, with TRBD2 matching over 7 bases. CDR1 and CDR2 (germline): SGDLS, YYNGEE. V lost 0 bases to trimming and J lost 5 bases; unmatched junction nucleotides: 9. This CDR3 region has 16 residues. The CDR3 bases are TGTGCCAGCAGCGTAGAAGCTAGCGGTATTGTAGATACGCAGTATTTT. This encodes CASSVEASGIVDTQYF. Full variable domain (remainder filled in from reference TRBV9 and TRBJ2-3): DSGVTQTPKHLITATGQRVTLRCSPRSGDLSVYWYQQSLDQGLQFLIQYYNGEERAKGNILERFSAQQFPDLHSELNLSSLELGDSALYFCASSVEASGIVDTQYFGPGTRLTVL.

V gene TRBV5-1 combines with J gene TRBJ1-2; D perhaps matches TRBD1 (5 bases). Germline CDR1 SGHRS, CDR2 YFSETQ. The germline V and J ends were trimmed by 4 bases and 4 bases, with 14 bases remaining between them. The CDR3 covers 14 residues. The CDR3 is CASSHGTSPYGYTF. Here the CDR3 DNA reads TGCGCCAGCAGCCATGGGACTTCCCCCTATGGCTACACCTTC.

Only a few counts were recorded for this clone. The chain combines TRBV7-8 with TRBJ2-1; 8 nucleotides line up with TRBD2. This CDR3 spans 15 amino acids. CDR1 and CDR2 (germline): SGHVS, FQNEAQ. V lost 2 bases to trimming and J lost 8 bases; unmatched junction nucleotides: 8. The CDR3 sequence is CASSLLRGGWDEQFF. CDR3 bases: TGTGCCAGCAGCTTATTACGGGGGGGGTGGGATGAGCAGTTCTTC.

The CDR3 DNA follows: TGCAGCGTTGAAGCCTCTCGGGGGGCAGGGCAAGCCGGGGAGCTGTTTTTT. This encodes CSVEASRGAGQAGELFF. The rearrangement links TRBV29-1 to TRBJ2-2; perhaps TRBD2 as D (7 bases). Germline CDR1 reads SQVTM; CDR2 reads ANQGSEA. The CDR3 has 17 amino acids. Deletions cut 1 base from V and 6 bases from J, with 21 bases between.

The J gene is TRBJ1-1, the V gene TRBV2; D might be TRBD1 (6 bases). CDR1 is SNHLY and CDR2 is FYNNEI in the germline V gene. The CDR3 covers 14 residues. The V and J ends lost 4 bases and 1 base respectively, with 10 bases between them. CDR3 amino acids: CASSVGGRNTEAFF. For the CDR3, the DNA is TGTGCCAGCAGTGTAGGGGGAAGGAACACTGAAGCTTTCTTT.

This chain links TRBV5-1 with TRBJ1-1; unclear D gene. The CDR3 sequence is 14 residues long. The V gene lost 1 base and the J gene lost 2 bases, with 9 bases spanning the gap. Germline-derived CDR1 and CDR2 are SGHRS and YFSETQ. The CDR3, as DNA: TGCGCCAGCAGCTTGATCGGTAGCAACACTGAAGCTTTCTTT. As protein: CASSLIGSNTEAFF.

This sequence joins TRBV2 and TRBJ2-1; 10 bases line up with TRBD2. Germline V gives CDR1 SNHLY, CDR2 FYNNEI. CDR3 length: 16 amino acids. The V segment lost 4 bases and the J segment 0 bases; nucleotides outside the gene matches: 3. The CDR3: CASSGTSGPSYNEQFF. The CDR3 DNA follows: TGTGCCAGCAGTGGGACTAGCGGACCCTCCTACAATGAGCAGTTCTTC.

The J gene is TRBJ1-1, the V gene TRBV6-5; TRBD1 is a possible D gene (6 bases). Trimming took 2 bases from V and 5 from J, leaving 15 bases between them. The CDR3 is 15 amino acids. In germline, CDR1 is MNHEY, CDR2 SVGAGI. CDR3 sequence reads: CASSYGGAPGTEAFF. The CDR3 coding sequence is TGTGCCAGCAGTTACGGGGGGGCGCCGGGGACTGAAGCTTTCTTT.